This T cell receptor beta chain was sequenced in a study of T cells expressing NK-cell markers. CDR1 is MRHNA and CDR2 is SNTAGT in the germline V gene. This CDR3 has 14 amino acids. UMI-tagged 5'RACE template switching yielded the TCR beta cDNA. No DNA is given; TCRdb re-called the 5' RACE reads and lists each CDR3 protein once. This repertoire includes about 150,000 distinct CDR3 sequences. The chain recombines TRBV6-4 with TRBJ2-3; TCRdb calls TRBD1, which cannot be checked without DNA. The TCR sequence derives from a woman in her forties or fifties in good health. Source material: blood T cells: a sorted CD56 or NKG2C T cell subset, CD4+ or CD8+ T cells, or bulk PBMC T cells (not recorded which). Here the CDR3 reads CASSDDSSPDTQYF.